This paragraph covers one T cell receptor beta chain sequence. Its cognate antigen is unknown. The sample belongs to a study of OX40 agonist ivuxolimab in advanced cancers. Study as a whole: The patients' treatment was ivuxolimab, an agonistic anti-OX40 (CD134) antibody. In this trial design, patients received ivuxolimab intravenously at 0.01 to 10 mg/kg every 2 weeks. The group had a mean age of about 60 years, ranged from 23 to 79, and was less than 85% male.

Generated by immunoSEQ multiplex PCR, the TCRdb table keeps only in-frame clones and is missing some. The table shows tens of thousands of clones, with 88% occurring only once. Regarding the study as a whole: Among the nonresponders, some also had low normalized T-cell clonal expansion.

This CDR3 is built from 14 residues. Per the germline V gene, CDR1 is SEHNR and CDR2 is FQNEAQ (reference sequence). The V end was cut by 4 bases, the J end by 1 base, with 7 bases between. Material: CD4+ or CD8+ T cells sorted from blood, obtained in a trial of the OX40 agonist ivuxolimab. The J gene is TRBJ1-4, the V gene TRBV7-9; no clear D gene. This TCR came from an adult with an advanced solid tumor such as melanoma, head and neck, liver or kidney cancer. As DNA, the CDR3 is TGTGCCAGCAGCTGGACCGGAACTAATGAAAAACTGTTTTTT. Translated, it gives CASSWTGTNEKLFF.